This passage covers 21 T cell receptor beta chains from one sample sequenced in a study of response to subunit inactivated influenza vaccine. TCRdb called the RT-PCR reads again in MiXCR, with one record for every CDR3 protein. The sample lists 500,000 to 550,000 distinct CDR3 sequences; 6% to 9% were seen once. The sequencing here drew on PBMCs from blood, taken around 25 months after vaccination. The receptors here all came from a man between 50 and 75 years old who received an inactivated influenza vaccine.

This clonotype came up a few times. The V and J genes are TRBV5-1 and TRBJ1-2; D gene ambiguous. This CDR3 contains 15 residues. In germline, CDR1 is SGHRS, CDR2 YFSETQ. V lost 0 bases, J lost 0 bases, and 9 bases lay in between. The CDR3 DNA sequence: TGCGCCAGCAGCTTGGCCGGGGTATCTAACTATGGCTACACCTTC. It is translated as CASSLAGVSNYGYTF. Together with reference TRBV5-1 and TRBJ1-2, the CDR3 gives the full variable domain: KAGVTQTPRYLIKTRGQQVTLSCSPISGHRSVSWYQQTPGQGLQFLFEYFSETQRNKGNFPGRFSGRQFSNSRSEMNVSTLELGDSALYLCASSLAGVSNYGYTFGSGTRLTVV.

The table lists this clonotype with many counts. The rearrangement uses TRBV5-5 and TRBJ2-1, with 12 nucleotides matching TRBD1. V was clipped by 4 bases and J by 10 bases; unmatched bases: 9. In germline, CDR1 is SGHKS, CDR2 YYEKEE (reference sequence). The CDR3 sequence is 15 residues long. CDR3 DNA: TGTGCCAGCAGCCCGGGACAGGGGGCGATGAGGGAGCAGTTCTTC. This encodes CASSPGQGAMREQFF. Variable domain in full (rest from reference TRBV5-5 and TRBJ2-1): DAGVTQSPTHLIKTRGQQVTLRCSPISGHKSVSWYQQVLGQGPQFIFQYYEKEERGRGNFPDRFSARQFPNYSSELNVNALLLGDSALYLCASSPGQGAMREQFFGPGTRLTVL.

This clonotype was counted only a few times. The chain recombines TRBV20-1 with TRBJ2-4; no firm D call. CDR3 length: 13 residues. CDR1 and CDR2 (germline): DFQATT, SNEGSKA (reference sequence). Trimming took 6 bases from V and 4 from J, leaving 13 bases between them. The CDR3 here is CSASWTEKNIQYF. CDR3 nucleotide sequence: TGCAGTGCCTCCTGGACGGAGAAAAACATTCAGTACTTC.

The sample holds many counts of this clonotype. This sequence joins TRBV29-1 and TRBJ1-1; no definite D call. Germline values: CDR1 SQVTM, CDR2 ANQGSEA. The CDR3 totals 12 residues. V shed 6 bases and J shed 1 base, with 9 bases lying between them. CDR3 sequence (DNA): TGCAGCGTCAAGACCCAGAACACTGAAGCTTTCTTT. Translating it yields CSVKTQNTEAFF.

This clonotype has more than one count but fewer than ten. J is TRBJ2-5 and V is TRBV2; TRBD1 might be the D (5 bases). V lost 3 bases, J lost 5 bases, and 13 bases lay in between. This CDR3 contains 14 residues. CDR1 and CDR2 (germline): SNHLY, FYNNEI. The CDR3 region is CASSEFGKGETQYF. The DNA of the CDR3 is TGTGCCAGCAGTGAGTTTGGAAAGGGGGAGACCCAGTACTTC.

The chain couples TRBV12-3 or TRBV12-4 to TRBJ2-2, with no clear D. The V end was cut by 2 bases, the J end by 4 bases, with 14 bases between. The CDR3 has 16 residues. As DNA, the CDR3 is TGTGCCAGCAGTTTATTGGGCTCGCTTCCCACCGGGGAGCTGTTTTTT. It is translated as CASSLLGSLPTGELFF.

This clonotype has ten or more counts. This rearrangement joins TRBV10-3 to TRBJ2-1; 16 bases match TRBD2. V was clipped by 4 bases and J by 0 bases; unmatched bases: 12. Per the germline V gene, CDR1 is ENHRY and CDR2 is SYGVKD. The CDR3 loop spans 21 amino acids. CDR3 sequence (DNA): TGTGCCATCAGTGGTCTTGGGACGGGACTAGCGGGGGGGCTCTCCTACAATGAGCAGTTCTTC. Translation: CAISGLGTGLAGGLSYNEQFF.

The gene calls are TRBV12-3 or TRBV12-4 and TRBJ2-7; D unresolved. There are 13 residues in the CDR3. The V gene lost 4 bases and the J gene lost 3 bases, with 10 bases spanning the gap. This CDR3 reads CASSSVFFYEQYF. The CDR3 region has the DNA TGTGCCAGCAGTTCCGTCTTCTTCTACGAGCAGTACTTC.

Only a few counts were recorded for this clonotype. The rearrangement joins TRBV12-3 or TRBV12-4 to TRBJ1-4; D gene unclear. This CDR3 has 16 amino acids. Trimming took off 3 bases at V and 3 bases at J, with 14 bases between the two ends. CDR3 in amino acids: CASSFALEGANEKLFF. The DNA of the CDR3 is TGTGCCAGCAGTTTTGCTCTAGAAGGAGCTAATGAAAAACTGTTTTTT.

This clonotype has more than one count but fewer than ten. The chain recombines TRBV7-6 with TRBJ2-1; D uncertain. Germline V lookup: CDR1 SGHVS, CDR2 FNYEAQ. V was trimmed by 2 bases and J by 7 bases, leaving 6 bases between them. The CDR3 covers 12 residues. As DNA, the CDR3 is TGTGCCAGCAGCTTACACACGAATGAGCAGTTCTTC. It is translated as CASSLHTNEQFF. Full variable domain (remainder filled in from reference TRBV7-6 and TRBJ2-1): GAGVSQSPRYKVTKRGQDVALRCDPISGHVSLYWYRQALGQGPEFLTYFNYEAQQDKSGLPNDRFSAERPEGSISTLTIQRTEQRDSAMYRCASSLHTNEQFFGPGTRLTVL.

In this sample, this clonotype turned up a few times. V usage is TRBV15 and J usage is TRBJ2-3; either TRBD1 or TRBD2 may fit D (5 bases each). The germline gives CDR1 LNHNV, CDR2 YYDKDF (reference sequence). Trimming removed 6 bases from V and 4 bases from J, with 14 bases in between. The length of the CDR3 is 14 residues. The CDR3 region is CATRPGRLSDTQYF. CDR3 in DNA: TGTGCCACCAGGCCGGGGCGCTTGTCAGATACGCAGTATTTT.

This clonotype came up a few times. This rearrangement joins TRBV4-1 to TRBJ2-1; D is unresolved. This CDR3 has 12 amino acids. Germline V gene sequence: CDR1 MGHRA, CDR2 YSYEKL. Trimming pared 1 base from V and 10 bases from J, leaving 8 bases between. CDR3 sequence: CASSQGPGEQFF. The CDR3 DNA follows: TGCGCCAGCAGCCAAGGGCCTGGGGAGCAGTTCTTC.

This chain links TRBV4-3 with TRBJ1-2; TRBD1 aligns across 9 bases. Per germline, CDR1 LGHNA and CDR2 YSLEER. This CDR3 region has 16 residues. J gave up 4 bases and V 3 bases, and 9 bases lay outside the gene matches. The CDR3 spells CASSHPRDRAGYGYTF. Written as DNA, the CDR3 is TGCGCCAGCAGCCACCCTAGGGACAGGGCAGGCTATGGCTACACCTTC.

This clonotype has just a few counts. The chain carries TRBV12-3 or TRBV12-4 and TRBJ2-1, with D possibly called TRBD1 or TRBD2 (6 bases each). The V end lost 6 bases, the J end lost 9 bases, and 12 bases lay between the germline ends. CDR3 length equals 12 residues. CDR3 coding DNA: TGTGCCAGCAGGGGGGCTAGCGCTGAGCAGTTCTTC. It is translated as CASRGASAEQFF.

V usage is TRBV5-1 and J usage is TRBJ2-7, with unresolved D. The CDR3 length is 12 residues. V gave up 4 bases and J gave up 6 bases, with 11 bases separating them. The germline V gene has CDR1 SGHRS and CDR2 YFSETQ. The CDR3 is CASSPPPVEQYF. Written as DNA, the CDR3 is TGCGCCAGCAGCCCACCTCCGGTCGAGCAGTACTTC.

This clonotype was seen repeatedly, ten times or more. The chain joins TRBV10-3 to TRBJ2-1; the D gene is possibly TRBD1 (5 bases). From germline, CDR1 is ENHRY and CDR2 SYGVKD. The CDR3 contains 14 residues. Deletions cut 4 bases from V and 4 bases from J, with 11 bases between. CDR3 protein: CAISVGREYNEQFF. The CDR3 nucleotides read TGTGCCATCAGTGTCGGCAGGGAATACAATGAGCAGTTCTTC.

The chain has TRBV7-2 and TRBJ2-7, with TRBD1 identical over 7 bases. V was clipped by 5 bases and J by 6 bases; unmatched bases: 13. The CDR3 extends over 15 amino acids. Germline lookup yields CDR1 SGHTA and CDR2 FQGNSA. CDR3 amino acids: CASSRIVRQGSEQYF. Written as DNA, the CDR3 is TGTGCCAGCAGCCGTATAGTCCGACAGGGCAGCGAGCAGTACTTC.

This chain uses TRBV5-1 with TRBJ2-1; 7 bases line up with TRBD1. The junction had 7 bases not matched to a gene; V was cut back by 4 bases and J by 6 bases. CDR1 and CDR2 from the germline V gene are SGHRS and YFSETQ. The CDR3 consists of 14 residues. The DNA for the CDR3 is TGCGCCAGCAGCGACCGGGACAGAACCAATGAGCAGTTCTTC. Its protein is CASSDRDRTNEQFF.

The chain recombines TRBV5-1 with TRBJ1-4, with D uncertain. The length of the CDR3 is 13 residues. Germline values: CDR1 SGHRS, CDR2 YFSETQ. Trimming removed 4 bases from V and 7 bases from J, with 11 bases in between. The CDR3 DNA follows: TGCGCCAGCAGCGAAGGGCCCTCTGAAAAACTGTTTTTT. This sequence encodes CASSEGPSEKLFF.

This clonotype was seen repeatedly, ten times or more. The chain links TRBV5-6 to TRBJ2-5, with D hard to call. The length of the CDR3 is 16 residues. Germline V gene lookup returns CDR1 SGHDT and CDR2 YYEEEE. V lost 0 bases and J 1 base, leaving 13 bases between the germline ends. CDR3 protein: CASSLEKGRIQETQYF. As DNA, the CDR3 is TGTGCCAGCAGCTTGGAAAAGGGCCGAATCCAAGAGACCCAGTACTTC.

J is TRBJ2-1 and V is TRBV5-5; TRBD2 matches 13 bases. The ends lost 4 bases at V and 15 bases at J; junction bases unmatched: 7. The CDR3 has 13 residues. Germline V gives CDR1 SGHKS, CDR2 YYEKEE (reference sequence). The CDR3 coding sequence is TGTGCCAGCAGCCCAACTAGCGGGAGGGCCGCGTTCTTC. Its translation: CASSPTSGRAAFF.